The following is a TCR beta chain sequence with its context. No antigen is known for it. No much larger clone exists at a distance of one base, and base qualities are not known. As encoded in the germline V gene (reference sequence), CDR1 is MNHEY while CDR2 is SMNVEV. Reading from cysteine to phenylalanine, the CDR3 counts 17 amino acids. The entry retains the CDR3 DNA only, 51 bases that are in frame from base 1. Compared with germline, V lacks 5 bases and J lacks 6 bases; bases without a gene match: 15. The donors were healthy, HIV-negative adults who had no recently reported acute infections or vaccinations. Every donor was a Caucasian adult residing in Nashville, Tennessee, USA. CD4+ T cells were enriched by magnetic negative selection; naive cells were then positively selected on CD45RA, and the negative fraction formed the memory subset. After blood collection by leukapheresis, PBMCs were isolated using Ficoll-Histopaque density gradient centrifugation and then cryopreserved in the vapor phase of liquid nitrogen. Purity and quantity of every magnetically sorted T cell population were checked by analytical flow cytometry. From each sorted fraction, genomic DNA was isolated and quantified by UV absorbance on a Nanodrop 2000c.

This entry is derived from a study of shared clonotypes between healthy human individuals (dated by TCRdb to 2020 to 2021). Study-wide context: The cohort comprised two women and three men aged 18 to 49 years. Blood TCR repertoires of five healthy adults were deeply sequenced to estimate repertoire size and the extent of clonotype sharing between individuals. For each donor, CD4 naive and CD4 memory were each run on three plates, CD8 naive on two plates, and CD8 memory on one plate. To increase sequencing depth and limit assay-specific biases, TCR repertoire library preparation and sequencing were carried out by different laboratories using diverse techniques. Each donor's leukapheresis produced roughly between roughly 0.85 and 10 billion PBMCs.

Using the deep immunoSEQ assay, TCR CDR3 regions were amplified from genomic DNA by multiplex PCR. For each cell subset, the extracted genomic DNA was distributed evenly across all wells of several immunoSEQ 96-well plates, and each plate served as one replicate. For sorted subsets, each replicate PCR was loaded with 200 ng genomic DNA, equivalent to 30,000 or so T cell genomes. The purified libraries were quantified using a Qubit 3.0 fluorometer, sized with a Bioanalyzer 2100, and then quantified again using the KAPA Library Quantification kit. A separate single-read 150-cycle Illumina NextSeq 550 flow cell was used to sequence each immunoSEQ 96-well plate. In the original analysis: The immunoSEQ output contained only junctional sequences without quality scores, so filtering could not match that applied to full-length reads. To assign V/J genes and CDR3, sequences were annotated using PyIR, a Python wrapper for IgBLAST v1.9, with IMGT germline references. Reads were filtered out if the reads had weak V/J assignments (E-value above 1e-6), no CDR3, stop codons, out-of-frame junctions, or ambiguous translated residues. A V3J clonotype was defined by an identical inferred V gene, J gene, and CDR3 amino acid sequence. The percentage overlap between two repertoires was calculated by dividing the number of shared unique clonotypes by the size of the smaller repertoire. Three approaches were used to assess repertoire richness: RTK rarefaction, the Chao1 estimator, and Recon v2.1 estimates of unobserved clonotypes. For all TCRbeta clonotypes obtained by the gDNA method from a few donors, generation probabilities were computed with OLGA. TCRdb limited this immuneACCESS table to in-frame rearrangements with V and J called. A share of clones is missing; checked studies link under half to unresolved V genes, and the rest is unexplained. For V, J and clone size, that table is used; D and trimming come from the DNA. Across this sample there are over a million clones, with 78% seen only once. The top ten clonotypes cover 0.6% to 0.75% of the sample.

The paper's findings and limits, for the study overall: Based on pairwise subsampling, the degree of clonotype sharing among donors was expected to be affected by sequencing depth. Sampling was restricted to blood, and TCR repertoires in tissues likely differ from the TCR repertoires found in blood. Compared with non-shared clonotypes, the clonotypes found in all four sorted-subset donors had higher generation probabilities. Because the study included a small number of donors, the genetic and exposure-history diversity represented was limited. Larger estimated clonotype richness was generally found for naive subsets than for memory subsets. Across a handful of donors, 5% to 6% of naive CD4, approximately 4% of naive CD8, 2% to 2.5% of memory CD4, and over 0.35% of memory CD8 clonotypes were shared. Incomplete sequencing was indicated by rarefaction of sorted-subset datasets, despite the large sequencing depth.

The sequencing input was memory CD4+ T cells from PBMCs. The sample's cell subset or site, from its label and the paper: CD45RA-negative fraction. The V and J genes are TRBV27 and TRBJ2-7; 11 bases in between match TRBD1. This TCR derives from a man aged 18 to 30 in good health. Some clones in this sample may be carry-over from other donors' samples. In nucleotides, the sequence is TGTGCCAGCAGTATCCGCCCGGACAGGGGGCGAAGTCCCGAGCAGTACTTC. This gives the protein CASSIRPDRGRSPEQYF.